These 16 T cell receptor beta chains originate from one sample sequenced in a study of blood T cell repertoires in COVID-19. TCRdb keeps only in-frame clones here, not all; method: immunoSEQ multiplex PCR. The sample shows about 60,000 clones, approximately 79% of them seen only once. Input material: peripheral blood. The source is a human donor in a cohort sampled during active COVID-19.

The CDR3, as DNA: TGTGCCAGCAGCCTAGGGATTGGACTAGCGGGAGGTGGGGAGCAGTTCTTC. It specifies CASSLGIGLAGGGEQFF. This chain uses TRBV7-2 with TRBJ2-1; TRBD2 aligns across 14 bases. The CDR3 consists of 17 residues. CDR1 and CDR2 (germline): SGHTA, FQGNSA. Germline trimming cut 5 bases from V and 10 bases from J; bases unmatched to any gene: 13.

The V call is TRBV30, the J call TRBJ2-2; 7 positions agree with TRBD1. Unmatched junction bases numbered 29, after V lost 5 bases and J lost 5 bases. The germline V gene has CDR1 GTSNPN and CDR2 SVGIG (reference sequence). This CDR3 spans 21 amino acids. This chain's CDR3 is CAWSPVSPVDRDRRRTGELFF. The DNA for the CDR3 is TGTGCCTGGTCCCCCGTCTCACCCGTCGACAGGGATCGACGTCGGACCGGGGAGCTGTTTTTT.

The genes are TRBV3-1 (or the pseudogene TRBV3-2) and TRBJ1-3, with D possibly TRBD1 on 5 matching bases. The CDR3 is 16 amino acids. V was trimmed by 1 base and J by 2 bases, leaving 12 bases between them. In germline, CDR1 is LGHDT, CDR2 YNNKEL (reference sequence). This CDR3 reads CASSQGLPGAGNTIYF. The CDR3 coding sequence is TGTGCCAGCAGCCAAGGGCTTCCGGGGGCTGGAAACACCATATATTTT.

The chain employs TRBV27 and TRBJ2-2; 13 positions match TRBD2. Germline trimming cut 10 bases from V and 4 bases from J; bases unmatched to any gene: 3. The CDR3 extends over 14 amino acids. Germline assignment: CDR1 MNHEY and CDR2 SMNVEV (reference sequence). The CDR3 DNA follows: TGTGCCACCCGACTAGCGGGAGGCACCGGGGAGCTGTTTTTT. Protein product: CATRLAGGTGELFF.

The gene calls are TRBV7-2 and TRBJ2-3; D is uncertain. This CDR3 is built from 14 residues. Deletions cut 5 bases from V and 5 bases from J, with 14 bases between. Germline lookup yields CDR1 SGHTA and CDR2 FQGNSA. Written as DNA, the CDR3 is TGTGCCAGCAGCCCCTCCGGGTCCGGAGATACGCAGTATTTT. Its protein is CASSPSGSGDTQYF.

The chain couples TRBV24-1 to TRBJ2-5, with D possibly TRBD2 on 6 matching bases. The CDR3 has 17 amino acids. Trimming removed 4 bases from V and 1 base from J, with 18 bases in between. Per the germline V gene, CDR1 is KGHDR and CDR2 is SFDVKD. DNA of the CDR3: TGTGCCACCAGTGACCTGAACAAGGCGGGATCCCAAGAGACCCAGTACTTC. Its protein product is CATSDLNKAGSQETQYF.

The rearrangement links TRBV7-2 to TRBJ1-1; a possible D gene is TRBD1 (5 bases). Germline-derived CDR1 and CDR2 are SGHTA and FQGNSA. CDR3 length: 14 amino acids. Trimming cost V 1 base and J 4 bases, with 10 bases left between them. For the CDR3, the DNA is TGTGCCAGCAGCTTAGGGGTCGGGGGCACTGAAGCTTTCTTT. Amino acids: CASSLGVGGTEAFF.

This clone was seen more than once but under ten times. V usage is TRBV4-2 and J usage is TRBJ2-7; 12 nucleotides agree with TRBD2. Germline values: CDR1 LGHNA, CDR2 YNFKEQ. Trimming cost V 1 base and J 6 bases; bases outside gene matches: 13. The CDR3 runs to 18 residues. CDR3: CASSQGELAGGSESEQYF. CDR3 DNA: TGTGCCAGCAGCCAAGGGGAACTAGCGGGAGGTTCCGAATCCGAGCAGTACTTC.

The chain links TRBV4-1 to TRBJ1-4; D possibly corresponds to TRBD1 (6 bases). Germline lookup yields CDR1 MGHRA and CDR2 YSYEKL. This CDR3 is 15 amino acids long. V lost 4 bases, J lost 7 bases, and 16 bases lay in between. Here the CDR3 DNA reads TGCGCCAGCAGCCCACCGGGGGGCATCGCTGAAAAACTGTTTTTT. This gives the protein CASSPPGGIAEKLFF.

The chain combines TRBV3-1 (or the pseudogene TRBV3-2) with TRBJ2-1; 10 bases map to TRBD2. V lost 4 bases, J lost 1 base, and 7 bases stayed unmatched. CDR1 and CDR2 from the germline V gene are LGHDT and YNNKEL (reference sequence). There are 17 residues in the CDR3. In DNA form, the CDR3 reads TGTGCCAGCAGCCCCCAATTAGCGGGAGGATCCTACAATGAGCAGTTCTTC. Amino acids: CASSPQLAGGSYNEQFF.

The rearrangement uses TRBV2 and TRBJ2-4; TRBD1 agrees at 11 bases. This CDR3 is built from 16 residues. The germline V gene encodes CDR1 SNHLY and CDR2 FYNNEI. V gave up 7 bases and J gave up 3 bases; unmatched junction bases: 8. The CDR3 nucleotides are TGTGCCAGCAACACCCCCGGGACAGGGGGCAAAAACATTCAGTACTTC. Translating it yields CASNTPGTGGKNIQYF.

This rearrangement joins TRBV5-1 to TRBJ2-7; D gene unclear. The V end was cut by 1 base, the J end by 6 bases, with 11 bases between. Per the germline V gene, CDR1 is SGHRS and CDR2 is YFSETQ. CDR3 length: 13 amino acids. The CDR3 DNA reads as TGCGCCAGCAGCTTGTTTTCTGAGTCCGAGCAGTACTTC. Translated: CASSLFSESEQYF.

This sequence joins TRBV13 and TRBJ2-5, with TRBD2 identical over 9 bases. This CDR3 region has 18 residues. Trimming removed 0 bases from V and 5 bases from J; junction bases left unmatched: 13. Per germline, CDR1 PRHDT and CDR2 FYEKMQ (reference sequence). The CDR3 here is CASSLGSREGLGWETQYF. CDR3 in DNA: TGTGCCAGCAGCTTAGGTTCGCGGGAGGGCCTCGGTTGGGAGACCCAGTACTTC.

This clone was picked up many times. J is TRBJ2-3 and V is TRBV13; 8 bases are a match to TRBD2. V trimming: 5 bases; J trimming: 2 bases; junction bases outside the gene matches: 9. There are 16 residues in the CDR3. CDR1 is PRHDT and CDR2 is FYEKMQ in the germline V gene (reference sequence). The CDR3 sequence: CASSTKASGYTDTQYF. The CDR3 bases are TGTGCCAGCAGCACTAAAGCTAGCGGGTACACAGATACGCAGTATTTT.

The CDR3 protein is CASSQAAESSYEQYF. DNA of the CDR3: TGTGCCAGCAGCCAAGCGGCCGAAAGCTCCTACGAGCAGTACTTC. The genes are TRBV7-2 and TRBJ2-7, with D maybe TRBD2 (5 bases). The CDR3 covers 15 residues. CDR1 and CDR2 (germline): SGHTA, FQGNSA. Trimming pared 5 bases from V and 0 bases from J, leaving 14 bases between.

This chain uses TRBV15 with TRBJ2-7, with D hard to call. Germline CDR1 reads LNHNV; CDR2 reads YYDKDF (reference sequence). The V end lost 5 bases, the J end lost 6 bases, and 17 bases lay between the germline ends. The CDR3 runs 14 residues. The CDR3 DNA sequence: TGTGCCACCAGCTCAACAGTGCCACCCGGCGAGCAGTACTTC. This translates into CATSSTVPPGEQYF.